The 32 T cell receptor beta chains in this list originate from one sample, sequenced in a study of T-cell reconstitution after alpha-beta-depleted transplantation in children (dated by TCRdb to 2016 to 2017). Library preparation used PCR. Sequenced using an Illumina HiSeq 2500. Molecular barcoding was employed in the preparation of TCR libraries, with unique molecular identifiers being used to normalize TCRbeta repertoire quantification. The public reads were run again by TCRdb, first through fastp at Q25 and then through MiXCR, and only productive beta chains were kept. Records with the same CDR3 protein are collapsed into one entry carrying the most frequent genes and DNA. This sample lists 210,000 or so distinct CDR3 sequences; 8% to 10% were detected once. Around 6.2% of the sample is held by the ten biggest clonotypes. The source material was PBMCs from the stem cell graft donor, sampled from the stem cell graft. These receptors came from a human donor who donated a stem cell graft to a child with acute lymphoblastic leukemia.

The table lists this clonotype with a few counts. The gene calls are TRBV4-3 and TRBJ2-3, with TRBD1 matching 8 bases. In germline, CDR1 is LGHNA, CDR2 YSLEER. The CDR3 extends over 16 amino acids. The trim removed 4 bases at V and 4 bases at J, leaving 10 bases unmatched. The CDR3 DNA follows: TGCGCCAGCAGCCGCGACTGGACAGGGTCGGCAGATACGCAGTATTTT. Protein product: CASSRDWTGSADTQYF.

The J gene is TRBJ2-7, the V gene TRBV5-5, with TRBD2 identical over 8 bases. There are 16 residues in the CDR3. V was pared by 4 bases and J by 4 bases, with 13 bases of the junction left unmatched. The germline V gene encodes CDR1 SGHKS and CDR2 YYEKEE (reference sequence). CDR3 loop: CASSRLSLRGGYEQYF. DNA for the CDR3: TGTGCCAGCAGCCGCCTATCTCTCCGGGGGGGTTACGAGCAGTACTTC.

This clonotype came up a few times. The genes are TRBV3-1 and TRBJ1-1; D ambiguous. Germline V gene lookup returns CDR1 LGHDT and CDR2 YNNKEL (reference sequence). Trimming took 1 base from V and 0 from J, leaving 9 bases between them. The CDR3 runs 15 residues. CDR3 DNA: TGTGCCAGCAGCCAAGCCCCCCAGATGAACACTGAAGCTTTCTTT. It encodes CASSQAPQMNTEAFF.

Ten or more counts support this clonotype. The CDR3 reads CASRNGPDYEQYF. CDR3 in DNA: TGTGCCAGCAGGAACGGTCCTGACTACGAGCAGTACTTC. The chain employs TRBV6-2 or TRBV6-3 and TRBJ2-7; D is ambiguous. CDR1 and CDR2 from the germline V gene are MNHEY and SVGEGT. The CDR3 has 13 residues. Trimming pared 6 bases from V and 3 bases from J, leaving 12 bases between.

The sample holds many counts of this clonotype. V usage is TRBV20-1 and J usage is TRBJ1-1, with D perhaps matching TRBD1 (5 bases). This CDR3 has 13 amino acids. V gave up 1 base and J gave up 6 bases, with 12 bases separating them. Germline V gene sequence: CDR1 DFQATT, CDR2 SNEGSKA (reference sequence). As DNA, the CDR3 is TGCAGTGCTAGAGGGGGCCCCAAGCCTGAAGCTTTCTTT. Amino acid sequence: CSARGGPKPEAFF.

This clonotype has ten or more counts. This chain uses TRBV15 with TRBJ1-4; tentatively, D is TRBD1 (6 bases). Germline values: CDR1 LNHNV, CDR2 YYDKDF (reference sequence). There are 14 residues in the CDR3. Trimming took off 9 bases at V and 4 bases at J, with 15 bases between the two ends. CDR3 protein: CATSTGRLNEKLFF. The CDR3 DNA reads as TGTGCCACTTCAACAGGGCGCCTTAATGAAAAACTGTTTTTT.

The sample holds many counts of this clonotype. V is TRBV5-6 and J is TRBJ1-5; 9 positions match TRBD1. This CDR3 is 13 amino acids long. The V segment lost 4 bases and the J segment 4 bases; nucleotides outside the gene matches: 0. Germline V lookup: CDR1 SGHDT, CDR2 YYEEEE. The CDR3 spells CASSGTGNQPQHF. The CDR3 bases are TGTGCCAGCAGCGGGACAGGGAATCAGCCCCAGCATTTT.

V is TRBV7-9 and J is TRBJ1-2; D may be TRBD1 (6 bases). The germline V and J ends were trimmed by 5 bases and 4 bases, with 26 bases remaining between them. Germline CDR1 reads SEHNR; CDR2 reads FQNEAQ (reference sequence). The CDR3 length is 18 residues. CDR3 protein: CASSIQPPSGGLGYGYTF. The CDR3 DNA reads as TGTGCCAGCAGCATACAGCCTCCCTCCGGGGGGCTTGGCTATGGCTACACCTTC.

The V call is TRBV2, the J call TRBJ1-1; possible D gene TRBD1, 6 bases. The CDR3 sequence is 14 residues long. With 6 bases removed from V and 0 bases from J, the gap between germline ends came to 11 bases. The germline V gene encodes CDR1 SNHLY and CDR2 FYNNEI. Written as DNA, the CDR3 is TGTGCCAGCAGCGACAGGCGGCTGAACACTGAAGCTTTCTTT. Its protein is CASSDRRLNTEAFF.

This clonotype has more than one count but fewer than ten. The V gene is TRBV10-3, the J gene TRBJ2-7; 8 bases agree with TRBD1. This CDR3 comprises 14 residues. V was clipped by 0 bases and J by 7 bases; unmatched bases: 5. From germline, CDR1 is ENHRY and CDR2 SYGVKD. CDR3 sequence: CAISESPGGREQYF. In DNA form, the CDR3 reads TGTGCCATCAGTGAGTCTCCAGGGGGCAGGGAGCAGTACTTC.

This clonotype was counted many times. The V and J genes are TRBV6-5 and TRBJ2-2; TRBD1 agrees at 9 bases. V lost 0 bases, J lost 13 bases, and 6 bases stayed unmatched. CDR1 and CDR2 from the germline V gene are MNHEY and SVGAGI. This CDR3 spans 14 amino acids. This CDR3 reads CASSYSTGQGVLFF. In DNA, the CDR3 is TGTGCCAGCAGTTACTCGACGGGACAGGGTGTGCTGTTTTTT.

This clonotype has more than one count but fewer than ten. The chain's CDR3 is CSAKETGVQPQHF. Written as DNA, the CDR3 is TGCAGTGCCAAAGAGACAGGGGTTCAGCCCCAGCATTTT. This chain joins TRBV20-1 and TRBJ1-5; 8 bases fit TRBD1. With V trimmed by 6 bases and J by 6 bases, 7 bases remained unmatched. Per germline, CDR1 DFQATT and CDR2 SNEGSKA (reference sequence). The CDR3 totals 13 residues.

This chain connects TRBV18 to TRBJ1-1; D might be TRBD1 (6 bases). Germline CDR1 and CDR2: KGHSH and LQKENI. Trimming pared 2 bases from V and 6 bases from J, leaving 25 bases between. CDR3 length: 18 residues. The DNA for the CDR3 is TGTGCCAGCTCACCAAGCAAGGCGGGGGCAGGGAGGTACCCTGAAGCTTTCTTT. Translating gives CASSPSKAGAGRYPEAFF.

This clonotype has more than one count but fewer than ten. The chain links TRBV14 to TRBJ1-4; D is ambiguous. This CDR3 has 14 amino acids. Trimming shortened V by 4 bases and J by 3 bases, and 9 bases separated the two germline ends. Germline V gene data show CDR1 as SGHDN and CDR2 as FVKESK. The CDR3 region is CASSPRAANEKLFF. DNA for the CDR3: TGTGCCAGCAGCCCGCGGGCGGCTAATGAAAAACTGTTTTTT.

This clonotype showed up many times. The chain combines TRBV5-1 with TRBJ1-4, with D uncertain. The CDR3 sequence is 15 residues long. V lost 3 bases, J lost 7 bases, and 16 bases lay in between. Germline V lookup: CDR1 SGHRS, CDR2 YFSETQ. CDR3 DNA sequence: TGCGCCAGCAGCTCTGGAGCACAGATCTTTGAAAAACTGTTTTTT. It is translated as CASSSGAQIFEKLFF.

The chain is built from TRBV5-1 and TRBJ2-5, with 9 positions matching TRBD1. Germline values: CDR1 SGHRS, CDR2 YFSETQ. Losses at the gene ends were 2 bases for V and 4 bases for J; bases not matched to a gene: 12. The CDR3 covers 17 residues. DNA of the CDR3: TGCGCCAGCAGCTTCACTCCGGGACAGGGTTTTGGAGAGACCCAGTACTTC. Its translation: CASSFTPGQGFGETQYF. Full variable domain (remainder filled in from reference TRBV5-1 and TRBJ2-5): KAGVTQTPRYLIKTRGQQVTLSCSPISGHRSVSWYQQTPGQGLQFLFEYFSETQRNKGNFPGRFSGRQFSNSRSEMNVSTLELGDSALYLCASSFTPGQGFGETQYFGPGTRLLVL.

This clonotype was seen ten or more times. The chain joins TRBV6-5 to TRBJ1-1, with 10 bases lining up with TRBD1. The CDR3 length is 14 residues. The V and J ends lost 6 bases and 3 bases, in that order; junction bases with no gene match: 4. Per the germline V gene, CDR1 is MNHEY and CDR2 is SVGAGI. CDR3 in DNA: TGTGCCAGCAGGACCGGGACAGGGGACACTGAAGCTTTCTTT. This gives the protein CASRTGTGDTEAFF.

This clonotype was seen ten or more times. In DNA, the CDR3 is TGTGCCAGCAGTTTAGGGGGCAGGGCATATGGCTACACCTTC. Encoded protein: CASSLGGRAYGYTF. The chain combines TRBV12-3 or TRBV12-4 with TRBJ1-2, with a tentative D call TRBD1 (5 bases). V gave up 1 base and J gave up 5 bases, with 11 bases separating them. The CDR3 length is 14 residues.

This clonotype was seen ten or more times. Its ends do not fully match the called genes, so a read error is possible. The chain recombines TRBV5-1 with TRBJ2-3, with TRBD2 matching over 9 bases. This CDR3 contains 14 residues. The germline V gene has CDR1 SGHRS and CDR2 YFSETQ. In DNA form, the CDR3 reads TGTGCCAGCAGCCAAGGACTAGCGACAGATACGCAGTATTTT. Residues: CASSQGLATDTQYF.

This clonotype was seen a handful of times. The genes are TRBV12-3 or TRBV12-4 and TRBJ2-7; D possibly corresponds to TRBD1 (6 bases). The CDR3 covers 15 residues. Trimming took 6 bases from V and 4 from J, leaving 19 bases between them. DNA for the CDR3: TGTGCCAGCAGGCCCGGGACAAGAATGTATTACGAGCAGTACTTC. Amino acid sequence: CASRPGTRMYYEQYF.

The chain uses TRBV7-2 and TRBJ1-2; the D gene is possibly TRBD1 (6 bases). This CDR3 spans 14 amino acids. V was cut by 4 bases and J by 8 bases, with 17 bases left in between. Germline-derived CDR1 and CDR2 are SGHTA and FQGNSA. Here the CDR3 DNA reads TGTGCCAGCAGCTCTGATACAGGGCAACGAGGCTACACCTTC. Its protein product is CASSSDTGQRGYTF.

In this sample, this clonotype turned up many times. V and J are TRBV7-2 and TRBJ2-3; D is ambiguous. The CDR3 has 13 amino acids. Per germline, CDR1 SGHTA and CDR2 FQGNSA. V lost 4 bases, J lost 1 base, and 6 bases lay in between. CDR3 coding DNA: TGTGCCAGCAGCTCCCTCGGCACAGATACGCAGTATTTT. It yields the protein CASSSLGTDTQYF.

This clonotype has just a few counts. The V and J genes are TRBV14 and TRBJ1-2; D remains unclear. The V gene lost 5 bases and the J gene lost 2 bases, with 3 bases spanning the gap. CDR1 and CDR2 from the germline V gene are SGHDN and FVKESK. The CDR3 is 11 residues long. The CDR3 region has the DNA TGTGCCAGCAGCGCAAACTATGGCTACACCTTC. It specifies CASSANYGYTF.

This clonotype was seen a handful of times. The rearrangement uses TRBV20-1 and TRBJ2-7; TRBD2 aligns across 7 bases. Germline trimming cut 0 bases from V and 3 bases from J; bases unmatched to any gene: 8. Germline-derived CDR1 and CDR2 are DFQATT and SNEGSKA (reference sequence). This CDR3 spans 15 amino acids. The CDR3 reads CSARDPAGTHYEQYF. For the CDR3, the DNA is TGCAGTGCTAGAGATCCAGCGGGGACTCACTACGAGCAGTACTTC.

This clonotype has ten or more counts. V is TRBV29-1 and J is TRBJ2-7; D gene uncertain. This CDR3 has 12 amino acids. From germline, CDR1 is SQVTM and CDR2 ANQGSEA. Between the trimmed V and J ends, which lost 6 bases and 2 bases, there was a span of 11 bases. The CDR3 is CSVSGRAYEQYF. In nucleotides, the CDR3 is TGCAGCGTCTCAGGCAGAGCCTACGAGCAGTACTTC.

This clonotype has just a few counts. The rearrangement links TRBV29-1 to TRBJ2-5, with D uncertain. Germline V gives CDR1 SQVTM, CDR2 ANQGSEA. The CDR3 runs 13 residues. The ends were cut back, 3 bases at V and 2 bases at J, with 10 bases in the middle. CDR3 bases: TGCAGCGTTGAGGTTGGGGTTCAAGAGACCCAGTACTTC. Encoded protein: CSVEVGVQETQYF.

The chain carries TRBV27 and TRBJ1-4; a possible D gene is TRBD1 (6 bases). V dropped 5 bases and J dropped 0 bases, with 13 bases sitting between them. CDR1 and CDR2 (germline): MNHEY, SMNVEV (reference sequence). The length of the CDR3 is 16 residues. This CDR3 is CASSPLRQATNEKLFF. CDR3 nucleotides: TGTGCCAGCAGTCCCCTGAGACAGGCAACTAATGAAAAACTGTTTTTT.

The CDR3 DNA follows: TGCGCCAGCAGCTTGGAGGCAGCGGCAGGGGGTGGCACTGAAGCTTTCTTT. Translating it yields CASSLEAAAGGGTEAFF. The rearrangement uses TRBV5-1 and TRBJ1-1; TRBD1 agrees at 7 bases. The V and J ends lost 0 bases and 4 bases, in that order; junction bases with no gene match: 12. CDR3 length: 17 residues. Looked up from germline, CDR1 is SGHRS and CDR2 is YFSETQ. Complete variable domain (other parts from reference TRBV5-1 and TRBJ1-1): KAGVTQTPRYLIKTRGQQVTLSCSPISGHRSVSWYQQTPGQGLQFLFEYFSETQRNKGNFPGRFSGRQFSNSRSEMNVSTLELGDSALYLCASSLEAAAGGGTEAFFGQGTRLTVV.

The rearrangement joins TRBV7-2 to TRBJ1-3; D unresolved. The CDR3 contains 15 residues. Trimming removed 2 bases from V and 1 base from J, with 9 bases in between. CDR1 SGHTA and CDR2 FQGNSA come from the germline V gene. The CDR3 DNA is TGTGCCAGCAGCTTATCTTGGGGTTCTGGAAACACCATATATTTT. This gives the protein CASSLSWGSGNTIYF.

The chain combines TRBV6-4 with TRBJ2-5; TRBD2 matches 7 bases. Trimming removed 5 bases from V and 2 bases from J; junction bases left unmatched: 2. CDR1 is MRHNA, CDR2 SNTAGT, per germline. The CDR3 extends over 13 amino acids. CDR3 sequence (DNA): TGTGCCAGCAGTCCGCGGGAGCAAGAGACCCAGTACTTC. Protein sequence: CASSPREQETQYF.

In its sample, this clonotype was seen many times. This rearrangement joins TRBV29-1 to TRBJ2-2, with 10 bases identical to TRBD2. CDR1 SQVTM and CDR2 ANQGSEA come from the germline V gene. The CDR3 is made up of 14 amino acids. After removal of 4 bases from V and 2 bases from J, the junction contained 1 base not matched to a gene. The CDR3 is CSVVAGGNTGELFF. The CDR3 coding sequence is TGCAGCGTTGTAGCGGGGGGTAACACCGGGGAGCTGTTTTTT.

Notes on this clonotype: A much larger clonotype is one base distant, so this may be a read error. The chain uses TRBV27 and TRBJ2-1; no firm D call. The CDR3 totals 13 residues. V was trimmed by 6 bases and J by 0 bases, leaving 6 bases between them. Germline CDR1 MNHEY, CDR2 SMNVEV (reference sequence). CDR3 bases: TGTGCCAGCAGGGTGAGCTCCTACAATGAGCAGTTCTTC. Its protein product is CASRVSSYNEQFF.